A selection of T cell receptor beta chains follows, all from one sample in a study of cytomegalovirus exposure and HLA in healthy donors. The table came from immunoSEQ multiplex PCR; TCRdb's copy has only in-frame clones and leaves some out. The sample lists over 75,000 clones, approximately 84% seen once, with roughly 2.4% in the top ten. Sequencing was performed on PBMCs. Receptor source: a woman aged 45-65 years in good health and CMV-seronegative. Each CDR3 is given with its conserved first and last residue. D genes are given only for firm matches. Where a row states a size, it is once, few, many or the class of an expanded clone; other rows omit it.

j_gene	d_gene	abundance	v_gene	CDR3nt	CDR3aa
TRBJ2-2	-	-	TRBV11-3	TGTGCCAGCAGCTTATGGGGGGGCGGTTCATCCGGGGAGCTGTTTTTT	CASSLWGGGSSGELFF
TRBJ2-1	TRBD1	-	TRBV10-3	TGTGCCATGGGACAGGGGCTAAACAATGAGCAGTTCTTC	CAMGQGLNNEQFF
TRBJ1-1	-	-	TRBV6-1	TGTGCCAGCAGTGGTTTCAGCAGGACTGAAGCTTTCTTT	CASSGFSRTEAFF
TRBJ1-2	-	-	TRBV7-2	TGTGCCAGCAGCCCCAGTCAGGGAGCGGGTAGTGGCTACACCTTC	CASSPSQGAGSGYTF
TRBJ2-1	-	once	TRBV21-1	TGTGCCAGCAGCAAAGGACGGGCCAGCGGGAGCACCAATGAGCAGTTCTTC	CASSKGRASGSTNEQFF
TRBJ2-2	-	-	TRBV27	TGTGCCAGCAGTGAGGTAGCGGTTATGAACACCGGGGAGCTGTTTTTT	CASSEVAVMNTGELFF
TRBJ2-1	TRBD2	-	TRBV7-2	TGTGCCAGCAGCTTACGACGGACTAGCAGAAACAATGAGCAGTTCTTC	CASSLRRTSRNNEQFF
TRBJ2-1	-	-	TRBV4-2	TGTGCCAGCAGCCAAGATCTACTAGGTCCCAACAATGAGCAGTTCTTC	CASSQDLLGPNNEQFF
TRBJ1-1	-	-	TRBV4-1	TGCGCCAGTAGCCAAGGCCGGGGGGACACTGAAGCTTTCTTT	CASSQGRGDTEAFF
TRBJ2-1	TRBD2	-	TRBV2	TGTGCCAGCAGTGAATTTTCCCCGGGACTAGCGGGCGGGCAGTTCTTC	CASSEFSPGLAGGQFF
TRBJ2-5	-	-	TRBV18	TGTGCCAGCTCACCACCGTCAACGGGAGAGACCCAGTACTTC	CASSPPSTGETQYF
TRBJ1-1	TRBD1	-	TRBV7-9	TGTGCCAGCACCAGACAGGGGGCGCCTCCTGAAGCTTTCTTT	CASTRQGAPPEAFF
TRBJ1-4	-	-	TRBV27	TGTGCCAGCAGTTTTGGGTCTCGTACGGGGGGAAGGAGTGAAAAACTGTTTTTT	CASSFGSRTGGRSEKLFF
TRBJ2-1	TRBD1	-	TRBV7-9	TGTGCCAGCAGCCCAGGGACAGGTGGGAATGAGCAGTTCTTC	CASSPGTGGNEQFF
TRBJ1-5	TRBD1	-	TRBV19	TGTGCCAGTCGCCCTAGGACAGGGACTAGCCTTAGCAATCAGCCCCAGCATTTT	CASRPRTGTSLSNQPQHF
TRBJ1-4	-	few	TRBV7-9	TGTGCCAGCAGCTTAGAAACAGGTTTCGGTGAAAAACTGTTTTTT	CASSLETGFGEKLFF
TRBJ1-2	-	-	TRBV19	TGTGCCAGTACCCTTGGGGGGGGTCTATGGAGCTACACCTTC	CASTLGGGLWSYTF
TRBJ2-7	TRBD2	few	TRBV2	TGTGCCAGCACCACAATTTTAGCGGGAGGACCCGGCGAGCAGTACTTC	CASTTILAGGPGEQYF
TRBJ2-7	TRBD1	-	TRBV28	TGTGCCAGCAGTACCACAGGGGGCGGGTCCTACGAGCAGTACTTC	CASSTTGGGSYEQYF
TRBJ1-3	-	-	TRBV4-1	TGCGCCAGCAGCCAAGATGTAGGGGAGGCTGGAAACACCATATATTTT	CASSQDVGEAGNTIYF
TRBJ1-1	-	-	TRBV4-1	TGCGCCAGCAGCCAAGATCGTCCGAACACTGAAGCTTTCTTT	CASSQDRPNTEAFF
TRBJ1-1	-	once	TRBV21-1	TGTGCCAGCAGCAATGGGACAGGGGAAATGATCACTGAAGCTTTCTTT	CASSNGTGEMITEAFF
TRBJ2-1	TRBD2	-	TRBV7-8	TGTGCCAGCAGCTCGCCGTCAGGGCGGGAGTTAGCGTCCTACAATGAGCAGTTCTTC	CASSSPSGRELASYNEQFF
TRBJ1-2	TRBD1	-	TRBV9	TGTGCCAGCAGCCCCAGACAGGGGGTCTATGGCTACACCTTC	CASSPRQGVYGYTF
TRBJ1-2	-	-	TRBV7-9	TGTGCCAGCAGCTTAGCGCAGGGATCAGGGAATGGCTACACCTTC	CASSLAQGSGNGYTF